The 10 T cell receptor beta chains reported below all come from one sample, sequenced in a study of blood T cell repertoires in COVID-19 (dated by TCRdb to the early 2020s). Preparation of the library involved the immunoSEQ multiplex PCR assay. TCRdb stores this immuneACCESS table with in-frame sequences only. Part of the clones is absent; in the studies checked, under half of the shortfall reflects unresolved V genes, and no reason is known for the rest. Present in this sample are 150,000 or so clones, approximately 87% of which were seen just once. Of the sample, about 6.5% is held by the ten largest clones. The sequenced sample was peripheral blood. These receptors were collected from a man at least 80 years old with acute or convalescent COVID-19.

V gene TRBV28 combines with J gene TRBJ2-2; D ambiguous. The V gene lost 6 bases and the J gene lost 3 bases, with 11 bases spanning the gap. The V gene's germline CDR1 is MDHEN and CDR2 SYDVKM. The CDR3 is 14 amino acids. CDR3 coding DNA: TGTGCCAGCAGGGAGATTGGATACACCGGGGAGCTGTTTTTT. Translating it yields CASREIGYTGELFF.

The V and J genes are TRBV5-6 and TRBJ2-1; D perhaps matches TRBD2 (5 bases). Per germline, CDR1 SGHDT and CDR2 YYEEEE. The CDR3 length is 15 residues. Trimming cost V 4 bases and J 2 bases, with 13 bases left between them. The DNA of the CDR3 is TGTGCCAGCAGCGAGGGAACCGGAGCCTACAATGAGCAGTTCTTC. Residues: CASSEGTGAYNEQFF.

The CDR3 DNA is TGTGCCAGCAGATCGGGGGGGGCGCCCACAGATACGCAGTATTTT. Its translation is CASRSGGAPTDTQYF. The rearrangement uses TRBV28 and TRBJ2-3; 8 bases agree with TRBD2. This CDR3 is 15 amino acids long. The trim removed 6 bases at V and 2 bases at J, leaving 7 bases unmatched. Germline CDR1 MDHEN, CDR2 SYDVKM.

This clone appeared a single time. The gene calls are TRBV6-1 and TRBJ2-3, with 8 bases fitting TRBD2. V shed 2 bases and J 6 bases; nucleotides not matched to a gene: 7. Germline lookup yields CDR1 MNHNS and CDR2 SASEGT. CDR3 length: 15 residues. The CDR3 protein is CASSEFGGALDTQYF. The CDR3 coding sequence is TGTGCCAGCAGTGAATTCGGGGGGGCCCTCGATACGCAGTATTTT.

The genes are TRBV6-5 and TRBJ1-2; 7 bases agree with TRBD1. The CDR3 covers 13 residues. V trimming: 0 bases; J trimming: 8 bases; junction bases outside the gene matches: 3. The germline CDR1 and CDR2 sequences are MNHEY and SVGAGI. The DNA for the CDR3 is TGTGCCAGCAGTTACTCGACAGGGATGGGCTACACCTTC. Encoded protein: CASSYSTGMGYTF.

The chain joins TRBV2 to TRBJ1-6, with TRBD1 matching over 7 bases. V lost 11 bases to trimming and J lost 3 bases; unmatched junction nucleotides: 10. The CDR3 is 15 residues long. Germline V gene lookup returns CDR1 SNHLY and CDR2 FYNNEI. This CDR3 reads CAGSGTANYNSPLHF. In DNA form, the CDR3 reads TGTGCCGGATCCGGGACAGCGAACTATAATTCACCCCTCCACTTT.

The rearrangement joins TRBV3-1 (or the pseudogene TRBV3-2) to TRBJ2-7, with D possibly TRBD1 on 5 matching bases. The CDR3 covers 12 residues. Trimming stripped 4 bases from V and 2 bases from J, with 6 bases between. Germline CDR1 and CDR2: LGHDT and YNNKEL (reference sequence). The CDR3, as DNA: TGTGCCAGCAGCCTAGGGGCCTACGAGCAGTACTTC. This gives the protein CASSLGAYEQYF.

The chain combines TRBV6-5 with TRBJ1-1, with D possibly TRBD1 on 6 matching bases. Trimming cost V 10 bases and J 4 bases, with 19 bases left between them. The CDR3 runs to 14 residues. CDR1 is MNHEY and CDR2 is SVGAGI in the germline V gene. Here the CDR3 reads CATTPGQGSTEAFF. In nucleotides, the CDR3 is TGTGCCACGACCCCTGGCCAGGGGTCCACTGAAGCTTTCTTT.

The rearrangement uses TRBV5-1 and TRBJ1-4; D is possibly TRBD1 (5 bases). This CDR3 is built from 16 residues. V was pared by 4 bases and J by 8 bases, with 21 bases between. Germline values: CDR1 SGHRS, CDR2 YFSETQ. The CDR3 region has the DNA TGCGCCAGCAGCCTAGGGGCGGCAAACCTTGGGGAAAAACTGTTTTTT. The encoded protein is CASSLGAANLGEKLFF.

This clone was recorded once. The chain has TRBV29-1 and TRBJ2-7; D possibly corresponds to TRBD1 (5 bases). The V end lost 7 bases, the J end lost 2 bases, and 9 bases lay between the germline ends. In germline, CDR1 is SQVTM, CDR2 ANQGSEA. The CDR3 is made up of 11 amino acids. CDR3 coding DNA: TGCAGCGCGACAGTAACCTACGAGCAGTACTTC. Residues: CSATVTYEQYF.